This is a list of T cell receptor beta chains from one sample in a study of OX40 agonist ivuxolimab in advanced cancers. Sequencing was performed with immunoSEQ multiplex PCR; in TCRdb, only in-frame clones are kept and a portion is missing. Of about 64,000 clones in the sample, 88% are singletons; the top ten hold roughly 0.67%. Sequenced material: CD4+ or CD8+ T cells sorted from blood, taken in a trial of the OX40 agonist ivuxolimab. Receptors were obtained from an adult with an advanced solid tumor such as melanoma, head and neck, liver or kidney cancer. The CDR3 runs from the conserved cysteine through the conserved F or W. Fields, in order: V gene, J gene, D gene, CDR3 protein, CDR3 DNA. D genes are given only for firm matches.

V gene: TRBV11-2; J gene: TRBJ1-1; D gene: TRBD1; CDR3 protein: CASLRRRDRAAEAFF; CDR3 DNA: TGTGCCAGCCTCCGTCGCCGGGACAGGGCTGCAGAAGCTTTCTTT
V gene: TRBV19; J gene: TRBJ1-5; D gene: -; CDR3 protein: CASSTIRGKQPQHF; CDR3 DNA: TGTGCCAGTAGTACGATCAGGGGAAAGCAGCCCCAGCATTTT
V gene: TRBV30; J gene: TRBJ2-1; D gene: TRBD1; CDR3 protein: CAWSVQGGPYNEQFF; CDR3 DNA: TGTGCCTGGAGTGTACAGGGGGGACCCTACAATGAGCAGTTCTTC
V gene: TRBV9; J gene: TRBJ2-3; D gene: -; CDR3 protein: CASSPRPGVVGDTQYF; CDR3 DNA: TGTGCCAGCAGCCCGAGGCCGGGAGTAGTAGGGGATACGCAGTATTTT
V gene: TRBV19; J gene: TRBJ1-1; D gene: -; CDR3 protein: CASQGGSDTEAFF; CDR3 DNA: TGTGCCAGTCAAGGGGGGAGCGACACTGAAGCTTTCTTT
V gene: TRBV9; J gene: TRBJ1-5; D gene: -; CDR3 protein: CASSGQDNQPQHF; CDR3 DNA: TGTGCCAGCAGCGGGCAGGACAATCAGCCCCAGCATTTT
V gene: TRBV9; J gene: TRBJ2-1; D gene: TRBD1; CDR3 protein: CASSTGQGYQAEQFF; CDR3 DNA: TGTGCCAGCAGCACGGGACAGGGGTATCAGGCTGAGCAGTTCTTC
V gene: TRBV5-1; J gene: TRBJ2-3; D gene: TRBD1; CDR3 protein: CASSSDRAQWTDTQYF; CDR3 DNA: TGCGCCAGCAGCTCCGACAGGGCCCAGTGGACAGATACGCAGTATTTT
V gene: TRBV6-5; J gene: TRBJ2-7; D gene: -; CDR3 protein: CASRTDKATYEQYF; CDR3 DNA: TGTGCCAGCAGGACCGACAAGGCGACCTACGAGCAGTACTTC
V gene: TRBV5-4; J gene: TRBJ2-1; D gene: -; CDR3 protein: CASSLPLGQGEEQFF; CDR3 DNA: TGTGCCAGCAGCTTGCCGCTGGGGCAGGGCGAAGAGCAGTTCTTC
V gene: TRBV28; J gene: TRBJ2-1; D gene: -; CDR3 protein: CASRGMSSYNEQFF; CDR3 DNA: TGTGCCAGCAGGGGTATGAGCTCCTACAATGAGCAGTTCTTC
V gene: TRBV5-1; J gene: TRBJ2-3; D gene: -; CDR3 protein: CASSLDRPDTDTQYF; CDR3 DNA: TGCGCCAGCAGCTTGGACAGGCCGGACACAGATACGCAGTATTTT
V gene: TRBV7-2; J gene: TRBJ2-7; D gene: -; CDR3 protein: CASSLVVQSYEQYF; CDR3 DNA: TGTGCCAGCAGCTTAGTTGTACAGAGCTACGAGCAGTACTTC
V gene: TRBV5-6; J gene: TRBJ2-5; D gene: TRBD1; CDR3 protein: CASSLRTGQETQYF; CDR3 DNA: TGTGCCAGCAGCCTCCGGACAGGCCAAGAGACCCAGTACTTC
V gene: TRBV18; J gene: TRBJ1-4; D gene: -; CDR3 protein: CASSPDVITNEKLFF; CDR3 DNA: TGTGCCAGCTCACCTGACGTTATTACTAATGAAAAACTGTTTTTT
V gene: TRBV28; J gene: TRBJ2-2; D gene: TRBD2; CDR3 protein: CASTTGGNTGELFF; CDR3 DNA: TGTGCCAGCACGACGGGAGGGAACACCGGGGAGCTGTTTTTT
V gene: TRBV5-6; J gene: TRBJ1-5; D gene: TRBD1; CDR3 protein: CASSRGGYNRDRRQPQHF; CDR3 DNA: TGTGCCAGCAGCCGGGGAGGCTACAACCGGGACAGGAGGCAGCCCCAGCATTTT